This entry is about one TCR beta chain. Its target is not known. Sequencing was performed with immunoSEQ multiplex PCR; in TCRdb, only in-frame clones are kept and a portion is missing. The sample lists nearly 80,000 clones, more than 85% occurring once. The sample is drawn from a study of cytomegalovirus exposure and HLA in healthy donors. Findings of the study overall: Most TCR sequences were rare, but some public TCRs occurred in many donors. Reports described diagnosis of cytomegalovirus status by the classifier as highly specific and sensitive. Cytomegalovirus-associated TCR beta chains were listed, numbering 150 to 200.

The donors were in the approximately 120-subject validation cohort, distinct from the 666-subject first cohort. J gave up 8 bases and V 1 base, and 5 bases lay outside the gene matches. CDR1 and CDR2 (germline): SGHTA, FQGNSA. This CDR3 spans 15 amino acids. The material sequenced was PBMCs. The rearrangement joins TRBV7-2 to TRBJ1-4, with TRBD1 matching over 9 bases. The source is a woman younger than 45 in good health and CMV-seronegative. The CDR3 DNA follows: TGTGCCAGCAGCTTAGGGACAGGGGCCGGGGAAAAACTGTTTTTT. Protein product: CASSLGTGAGEKLFF.